Listed below are T cell receptor beta chains from one sample, sequenced in a study of CD8+CD57+ T cells in acquired aplastic anemia. In TCRdb, the reads were re-called with MiXCR into one record per CDR3 protein. The data show some 200,000 distinct CDR3 sequences, 30% to 40% seen once. The sample was sorted CD4+, CD8+, or CD8+CD57+ T cells (not recorded which) from PBMCs. Receptors were obtained from a human donor in good health, serving as a control. CDR3s include the opening cysteine and the closing phenylalanine or tryptophan. D genes are given only for firm matches. Where a row states a size, it is once, few, many or the class of an expanded clone; other rows omit it.

j_gene | v_gene | abundance | d_gene | CDR3aa | CDR3nt
TRBJ1-6 | TRBV12-3/TRBV12-4 | . | . | CASSLVGCLHF | TGTGCCAGCAGTTTAGTAGGTTGCCTCCACTTT
TRBJ2-2 | TRBV5-4 | few | . | CASSTRGGTGELFF | TGTGCCAGCAGCACAAGGGGGGGAACCGGGGAGCTGTTTTTT
TRBJ2-7 | TRBV30 | . | TRBD1 | CAWSGGQGRHEQYF | TGTGCCTGGAGTGGGGGACAGGGTAGGCACGAGCAGTACTTC
TRBJ1-2 | TRBV5-6 | many | . | CASSSKTANYGYTF | TGTGCCAGCAGCTCTAAGACAGCGAACTATGGCTACACCTTC
TRBJ2-5 | TRBV7-9 | many | TRBD2 | CASSLRLAGGPREETQYF | TGTGCCAGCAGCTTGCGACTAGCGGGAGGTCCGAGGGAAGAGACCCAGTACTTC
TRBJ1-6 | TRBV7-9 | many | . | CASSLEGSYNSPLHF | TGTGCCAGCAGCTTAGAGGGTTCCTATAATTCACCCCTCCACTTT
TRBJ2-7 | TRBV5-1 | many | TRBD2 | CASSAYRETSGRGEQYF | TGCGCCAGCAGCGCCTACAGGGAGACTAGCGGGAGAGGCGAGCAGTACTTC
TRBJ2-1 | TRBV5-1 | once | . | CASSLLGGRYNEQFF | TGCGCCAGCAGCCTCCTGGGGGGCCGGTACAATGAGCAGTTCTTC
TRBJ2-7 | TRBV5-1 | many | TRBD1 | CASSFGDRGYEQYF | TGCGCCAGCAGCTTTGGGGACAGAGGGTACGAGCAGTACTTC
TRBJ2-5 | TRBV7-9 | many | . | CASSSRRTRLGQETQYF | TGTGCCAGCAGCTCACGACGGACCAGGTTGGGCCAAGAGACCCAGTACTTC
TRBJ1-1 | TRBV19 | . | . | CASSILVERDAFF | TGTGCCAGTAGTATCTTGGTAGAGAGGGACGCTTTCTTT
TRBJ2-7 | TRBV12-3/TRBV12-4 | many | . | CASSLSRGGYEQYF | TGTGCCAGCAGTTTGTCCAGGGGTGGGTACGAGCAGTACTTC
TRBJ2-6 | TRBV25-1 | many | . | CASLSGANVLTF | TGTGCCAGTTTGTCTGGGGCCAACGTCCTGACTTTC
TRBJ1-2 | TRBV10-3 | many | TRBD1 | CAISDYGTGVGYTF | TGTGCCATCAGCGATTACGGGACAGGAGTTGGCTACACCTTC
TRBJ1-2 | TRBV27 | few | TRBD1 | CASTRGQGAGGYTF | TGTGCCAGCACCAGGGGACAGGGGGCAGGTGGCTACACCTTC
TRBJ1-1 | TRBV5-1 | . | TRBD1 | CASSLGPGGSATEAFF | TGCGCCAGCAGCTTGGGTCCAGGGGGGTCTGCCACTGAAGCTTTCTTT
TRBJ2-5 | TRBV5-1 | many | TRBD1 | CASSVGQGFQETQYF | TGCGCCAGCAGCGTGGGACAGGGGTTCCAAGAGACCCAGTACTTC
TRBJ1-6 | TRBV10-3 | . | . | CAISRLGSSYNSPLHF | TGTGCCATCAGTCGGCTAGGATCCTCCTATAATTCACCCCTCCACTTT
TRBJ1-1 | TRBV20-1 | . | TRBD1 | CSAHDREATEAFF | TGCAGTGCTCATGACAGGGAGGCCACTGAAGCTTTCTTT
TRBJ2-7 | TRBV7-9 | . | . | CASSPGKTYEQYF | TGTGCCAGCAGCCCCGGGAAAACCTACGAGCAGTACTTC
TRBJ2-3 | TRBV7-3 | many | TRBD2 | CASSLGLAMDTQYF | TGTGCCAGCAGCTTGGGACTAGCGATGGATACGCAGTATTTT
TRBJ2-7 | TRBV7-2 | many | . | CASSERGFTDIEGLF | TGTGCCAGCAGCGAGAGAGGGTTTACGGACATCGAAGGCTTGTTC
TRBJ1-2 | TRBV15 | . | . | CATSIYLDRDENTF | TGTGCCACCAGCATATATCTGGACAGAGATGAAAACACCTTC
TRBJ1-4 | TRBV2 | many | TRBD1 | CASRGQGLRRLFF | TGTGCCAGCAGGGGACAGGGTCTGAGACGACTGTTTTTT
TRBJ1-4 | TRBV7-2 | . | TRBD1 | CASSFGTDEKLFF | TGTGCCAGCAGCTTTGGGACAGATGAAAAACTGTTTTTT
TRBJ2-7 | TRBV5-1 | many | TRBD2 | CASTRGGEPYEQYF | TGCGCCAGCACCCGTGGGGGGGAACCTTACGAGCAGTACTTC
TRBJ2-7 | TRBV2 | many | TRBD1 | CASSGGQGGTYEQYF | TGTGCCAGCAGTGGAGGACAGGGGGGGACCTACGAGCAGTACTTC
TRBJ2-1 | TRBV24-1 | few | . | CATSDAYYDEQFF | TGTGCCACCAGTGATGCCTACTATGATGAGCAGTTCTTC
TRBJ1-6 | TRBV2 | many | TRBD1 | CASSARGLGNSPLHF | TGTGCCAGCAGTGCCAGGGGGCTCGGTAATTCACCCCTCCACTTT
TRBJ1-6 | TRBV11-2 | . | . | CASSSAKNNNSPPHF | TGTGCCAGCAGCTCCGCGAAAAACAATAATTCGCCCCCCCACTTT
TRBJ2-7 | TRBV11-2 | . | TRBD2 | CASSFLTMGLAGENLRVQYF | TGTGCCAGCAGCTTCCTAACGATGGGACTAGCGGGGGAGAATCTACGAGTGCAGTACTTC
TRBJ1-4 | TRBV10-3 | . | TRBD1 | CASSYSRQGDEKLFF | TGTGCCAGCAGTTACTCGAGACAGGGTGATGAAAAACTGTTTTTT
TRBJ2-7 | TRBV7-2 | . | . | CASSLKVGEQYF | TGTGCCAGCAGCTTAAAGGTGGGAGAGCAGTACTTC
TRBJ1-1 | TRBV4-2 | many | . | CASSQERGMNTEAFF | TGTGCCAGCAGCCAAGAGCGGGGAATGAACACTGAAGCTTTCTTT
TRBJ1-5 | TRBV12-3/TRBV12-4 | . | . | CASSYAGRHQPQHF | TGTGCCAGCAGTTACGCAGGCCGCCATCAGCCCCAGCATTTT
TRBJ2-1 | TRBV7-3 | many | TRBD2 | CASSLLSGGLSNEQFF | TGTGCCAGCAGCTTATTATCGGGAGGACTCTCCAATGAGCAGTTCTTC
TRBJ2-1 | TRBV7-9 | many | TRBD2 | CASSPQRGVYNEQFF | TGTGCCAGCAGCCCTCAGCGGGGAGTGTACAATGAGCAGTTCTTC
TRBJ2-1 | TRBV5-6 | few | . | CAWSRFDWINEQFF | TGTGCCTGGAGTCGATTCGACTGGATCAATGAGCAGTTCTTC
TRBJ2-7 | TRBV7-2 | many | . | CASSLGRDSYEQYF | TGTGCCAGCAGCTTAGGTAGGGACTCCTACGAGCAGTACTTC
TRBJ2-4 | TRBV5-1 | . | . | CASSQDGGAKNIQYF | TGCGCCAGCAGCCAGGACGGAGGTGCCAAAAACATTCAGTACTTC
TRBJ2-2 | TRBV6-1 | . | . | CASSELQGRFGELFF | TGTGCCAGCAGTGAACTGCAGGGACGGTTTGGGGAGCTGTTTTTT
TRBJ2-1 | TRBV7-2 | . | . | CASSQDRAEYNEQFF | TGTGCCAGCAGCCAAGATAGGGCGGAGTACAATGAGCAGTTCTTC
TRBJ1-4 | TRBV10-3 | many | . | CAISGAGITNEKLFF | TGTGCCATCAGTGGCGCAGGGATAACTAATGAAAAACTGTTTTTT